This T cell receptor (beta chain) was sequenced during a study of beta chain features in type 1 diabetes. Study background: Patients shared similar age, gender and cell yields with healthy donors.

Only a few counts were recorded for this clone. The CDR3 consists of 14 residues. V shed 6 bases, J shed 1 base, and the junction held 3 bases outside the gene matches. In germline, CDR1 is MNHEY, CDR2 SVGAGI. Expressed TCRB transcripts were sequenced because the entire RNA isolate underwent reverse transcription. Across stem cell-like memory T cell samples, reads averaged about 960,000. Method: immunoSEQ multiplex PCR; TCRdb's copy keeps in-frame clones and lacks some. The table includes around 13,000 clones, 45% to 50% detected once. Material: stem cell memory CD4+ T cells from blood. This TCR was sampled from a young man in good health. V gene TRBV6-5 combines with J gene TRBJ2-7, with TRBD1 matching 10 bases. The CDR3 nucleotides read TGTGCCAGCAGGACGGGACAGGGGTCCTACGAGCAGTACTTC. It yields the protein CASRTGQGSYEQYF.